One and the same sample provided the 7 T cell receptor beta chains below, sequenced in a study of siplizumab effects on memory and regulatory T cells. Measured with immunoSEQ multiplex PCR; TCRdb has only the in-frame clones, and not every one. The table shows tens of thousands of clones, with approximately 95% occurring only once. Material for sequencing was CD8+ T cells sorted from blood. The receptor source for this set is a human donor in good health.

Concerning this clone: The same CDR3 is also encoded by other DNA sequences in this sample. J is TRBJ2-1 and V is TRBV7-9; D is unresolved. V shed 1 base and J shed 7 bases, with 8 bases lying between them. The CDR3 has 13 amino acids. Germline lookup yields CDR1 SEHNR and CDR2 FQNEAQ (reference sequence). CDR3 bases: TGTGCCAGCAGCTTAGATGGTGGGAATGAGCAGTTCTTC. Its protein is CASSLDGGNEQFF. Full variable domain (remainder filled in from reference TRBV7-9 and TRBJ2-1): DTGVSQNPRHKITKRGQNVTFRCDPISEHNRLYWYRQTLGQGPEFLTYFQNEAQLEKSRLLSDRFSAERPKGSFSTLEIQRTEQGDSAMYLCASSLDGGNEQFFGPGTRLTVL.

The chain carries TRBV27 and TRBJ2-5; D gene unclear. Trimming shortened V by 3 bases and J by 2 bases, and 13 bases separated the two germline ends. This CDR3 is built from 15 residues. CDR1 is MNHEY and CDR2 is SMNVEV in the germline V gene (reference sequence). In nucleotides, the CDR3 is TGTGCCAGCAGTTTGTTAGGGTTTGCGCAAGAGACCCAGTACTTC. Translating it yields CASSLLGFAQETQYF.

CDR3 amino acids: CASSPRTGFYEQYF. As DNA, the CDR3 is TGTGCCAGCAGTCCCAGGACAGGTTTCTACGAGCAGTACTTC. This chain joins TRBV27 and TRBJ2-7; the match to TRBD1 covers 7 bases. There are 14 residues in the CDR3. Germline CDR1 reads MNHEY; CDR2 reads SMNVEV (reference sequence). Trimming at V came to 5 bases and at J to 3 bases, leaving 7 bases not matched to a gene.

This clone was detected once. This chain uses TRBV5-6 with TRBJ2-1; D not certain. The CDR3 contains 16 residues. Trimming took off 4 bases at V and 0 bases at J, with 14 bases between the two ends. Germline CDR1 and CDR2: SGHDT and YYEEEE. The CDR3 sequence: CASSPRAYLSYNEQFF. The CDR3 DNA reads as TGTGCCAGCAGCCCCCGGGCTTACCTCTCCTACAATGAGCAGTTCTTC.

V is TRBV7-3 and J is TRBJ2-3, with a possible D match to TRBD2 (6 bases). Deletions cut 6 bases from V and 0 bases from J, with 13 bases between. The CDR3 is 15 amino acids. Looked up from germline, CDR1 is SGHTA and CDR2 is FQGTGA. The CDR3 reads CASSKGGRSTDTQYF. CDR3 in DNA: TGTGCCAGCAGTAAAGGAGGGCGGAGCACAGATACGCAGTATTTT.

The J gene is TRBJ2-7, the V gene TRBV7-9; 13 nucleotides align to TRBD2. The V gene's germline CDR1 is SEHNR and CDR2 FQNEAQ (reference sequence). The CDR3 runs 15 residues. The V segment lost 4 bases and the J segment 6 bases; nucleotides outside the gene matches: 6. CDR3 region: CASSSPRTSGSEQYF. The CDR3 coding sequence is TGTGCCAGCAGCTCTCCTCGGACTAGCGGGAGCGAGCAGTACTTC.

The chain uses TRBV19 and TRBJ1-1; D gene uncertain. Germline V gives CDR1 LNHDA, CDR2 SQIVND (reference sequence). The CDR3 spans 14 residues. Deletions cut 5 bases from V and 0 bases from J, with 10 bases between. As DNA, the CDR3 is TGTGCCAGTAGTTACAGTGCTTTGAACACTGAAGCTTTCTTT. Its translation is CASSYSALNTEAFF.